One sample yielded the 26 T cell receptor beta chains listed below, sequenced in a study of spatial heterogeneity in lung cancer. Time point reported: blood at routine non-recurrence follow-up after resection. Extraction of whole RNA from tumor, nontumor lung or frozen PBMC preceded unsorted sequencing. TCRdb called the 5' RACE reads again in MiXCR, with one record for every CDR3 protein. Of 95,000 to 130,000 distinct CDR3 sequences listed, 12% are singletons. The input for sequencing was PBMCs, taken at follow-up. The receptors stem from a male donor with early-stage non-small cell lung cancer.

This clonotype has at least ten counts. This chain links TRBV25-1 with TRBJ2-7; 10 bases are a match to TRBD1. Trimming removed 7 bases from V and 4 bases from J; junction bases left unmatched: 1. The CDR3 sequence is 12 residues long. Germline V gene lookup returns CDR1 MGHDK and CDR2 SYGVNS. The CDR3 is CASTGQGYEQYF. The CDR3 DNA reads as TGTGCCAGCACGGGACAGGGGTACGAGCAGTACTTC.

This clonotype was found a few times. The chain joins TRBV29-1 to TRBJ2-4; 9 bases are a match to TRBD1. Per germline, CDR1 SQVTM and CDR2 ANQGSEA. With V trimmed by 6 bases and J by 0 bases, 6 bases remained unmatched. The CDR3 covers 15 residues. The CDR3: CSVRNRGLAKNIQYF. DNA for the CDR3: TGCAGCGTGCGAAACAGGGGGCTAGCCAAAAACATTCAGTACTTC.

In its sample, this clonotype was seen many times. The gene calls are TRBV10-3 and TRBJ1-4, with D perhaps matching TRBD1 (6 bases). Trimming removed 3 bases at V and 6 bases at J, with 8 bases between. CDR1 is ENHRY, CDR2 SYGVKD, per germline. The CDR3 runs 13 residues. The CDR3 nucleotides read TGTGCCATCAGTGACAGGGGTGATGAAAAACTGTTTTTT. This codes for CAISDRGDEKLFF.

This clonotype was counted between two and nine times. The chain employs TRBV28 and TRBJ1-1; maybe TRBD1 (6 bases). The CDR3 loop spans 13 amino acids. V lost 6 bases and J 2 bases, leaving 10 bases between the germline ends. Germline V CDR1 and CDR2: MDHEN, SYDVKM. CDR3 region: CASRSGENTEAFF. In DNA form, the CDR3 reads TGTGCCAGCAGGTCAGGGGAAAACACTGAAGCTTTCTTT.

This clonotype was observed a handful of times. V is TRBV18 and J is TRBJ1-6; 9 nucleotides match TRBD1. Germline V gene lookup returns CDR1 KGHSH and CDR2 LQKENI. The CDR3 extends over 15 amino acids. J was trimmed by 5 bases and V by 5 bases; bases with no gene match: 4. In DNA form, the CDR3 reads TGTGCCAGCTCATGGACAGGGGTCAATAATTCACCCCTCCACTTT. This translates into CASSWTGVNNSPLHF.

This rearrangement joins TRBV28 to TRBJ1-1; no clear D. Trimming shortened V by 7 bases and J by 1 base, and 10 bases separated the two germline ends. The germline V gene encodes CDR1 MDHEN and CDR2 SYDVKM. This CDR3 region has 13 residues. CDR3 amino acids: CASIVLGNTEAFF. The CDR3 DNA is TGTGCCAGCATCGTTTTGGGGAACACTGAAGCTTTCTTT.

This clonotype was detected ten times or more. The chain employs TRBV7-2 and TRBJ2-6; D might be TRBD1 or TRBD2, each matching 5 bases. Germline loops: CDR1 SGHTA, CDR2 FQGNSA. With 2 bases removed from V and 8 bases from J, the gap between germline ends came to 13 bases. The CDR3 contains 15 residues. The CDR3 here is CASSLSYGATNVLTF. CDR3 bases: TGTGCCAGCAGCTTATCGTACGGGGCAACCAACGTCCTGACTTTC.

This clonotype came up many times. The chain links TRBV6-2 or TRBV6-3 to TRBJ2-7, with 9 positions matching TRBD2. Germline values: CDR1 MNHEY, CDR2 SVGEGT. V trimming: 8 bases; J trimming: 1 base; junction bases outside the gene matches: 0. This CDR3 region has 12 residues. As DNA, the CDR3 is TGTGCCAGCCTAGCGGGGTCCTACGAGCAGTACTTC. Protein sequence: CASLAGSYEQYF.

This clonotype was detected many times. The chain uses TRBV10-3 and TRBJ2-1; D may be TRBD1 or TRBD2 (5 bases each). With 6 bases removed from V and 9 bases from J, the gap between germline ends came to 9 bases. The CDR3 is 11 residues long. Germline V gene lookup returns CDR1 ENHRY and CDR2 SYGVKD. Written as DNA, the CDR3 is TGTGCCATCAGCCCCGGGACTGAGCAGTTCTTC. As protein: CAISPGTEQFF.

The V and J genes are TRBV9 and TRBJ2-1; weak D call: TRBD2 (6 bases). With 0 bases removed from V and 8 bases from J, the gap between germline ends came to 15 bases. Germline values: CDR1 SGDLS, CDR2 YYNGEE. CDR3 length equals 15 residues. The CDR3 region is CASSVDTWWGDEQFF. The CDR3 nucleotides are TGTGCCAGCAGCGTAGATACCTGGTGGGGGGATGAGCAGTTCTTC.

This clonotype has a handful of counts. The genes are TRBV7-2 and TRBJ1-6, with a weak D call TRBD1 (5 bases). Trimming took off 5 bases at V and 5 bases at J, with 16 bases between the two ends. CDR1 SGHTA and CDR2 FQGNSA come from the germline V gene. The CDR3 extends over 16 amino acids. The CDR3 sequence: CASSLSAGGNNSPLHF. The CDR3 DNA sequence: TGTGCCAGCAGCCTCTCAGCGGGGGGGAATAATTCACCCCTCCACTTT.

At least ten counts were recorded for this clonotype. J is TRBJ1-1 and V is TRBV20-1; D is undetermined. This CDR3 contains 12 residues. The V and J ends lost 5 bases and 1 base respectively, with 8 bases between them. Looked up from germline, CDR1 is DFQATT and CDR2 is SNEGSKA (reference sequence). Written as DNA, the CDR3 is TGCAGTGCTCCCACAGCGAACACTGAAGCTTTCTTT. It translates to CSAPTANTEAFF.

There are a few counts of this clonotype. The rearrangement joins TRBV5-1 to TRBJ2-1; 8 nucleotides match TRBD1. The germline V gene has CDR1 SGHRS and CDR2 YFSETQ. Trimming took 4 bases from V and 5 from J; bases not matched to a gene: 8. The CDR3 runs 15 residues. The CDR3 DNA is TGCGCCAGCAGCCGAGGACAGGGAAAGCACAATGAGCAGTTCTTC. Its translation: CASSRGQGKHNEQFF.

V and J are TRBV30 and TRBJ1-4, with D possibly matching TRBD1 (5 bases). Between the trimmed V and J ends, which lost 2 bases and 3 bases, there was a span of 13 bases. This CDR3 is built from 15 residues. Germline loops: CDR1 GTSNPN, CDR2 SVGIG (reference sequence). The CDR3 here is CAWSQTGGSNEKLFF. CDR3 DNA: TGTGCCTGGAGTCAGACTGGGGGATCTAATGAAAAACTGTTTTTT.

This clonotype was found many times. The rearrangement uses TRBV9 and TRBJ2-3; the D gene is possibly TRBD2 (5 bases). The ends were cut back, 1 base at V and 2 bases at J, with 14 bases in the middle. Germline values: CDR1 SGDLS, CDR2 YYNGEE. This CDR3 comprises 16 residues. The CDR3 protein is CASSVSGNVPTDTQYF. CDR3 coding DNA: TGTGCCAGCAGCGTAAGCGGAAATGTACCCACAGATACGCAGTATTTT. The full variable domain, rest sourced from reference TRBV9 and TRBJ2-3, is DSGVTQTPKHLITATGQRVTLRCSPRSGDLSVYWYQQSLDQGLQFLIQYYNGEERAKGNILERFSAQQFPDLHSELNLSSLELGDSALYFCASSVSGNVPTDTQYFGPGTRLTVL.

The sample holds a few counts of this clonotype. Relative to the germline gene, one junction end is altered; a read error may explain this. The genes are TRBV7-9 and TRBJ2-1; 9 nucleotides match TRBD2. The CDR3 is made up of 14 amino acids. In germline, CDR1 is SEHNR, CDR2 FQNEAQ (reference sequence). The CDR3 bases are TGTGCCAGCAACTTAGCGGGGGCCTACAATGAGCAGTTCTTC. Protein product: CASNLAGAYNEQFF.

This clonotype came up many times. The CDR3 loop reads CAIRGDSGNTIYF. Here the CDR3 DNA reads TGTGCCATCAGAGGGGATTCAGGAAACACCATATATTTT. This chain links TRBV10-3 with TRBJ1-3, with D perhaps matching TRBD1 (5 bases). CDR1 and CDR2 from the germline V gene are ENHRY and SYGVKD. The length of the CDR3 is 13 residues. V was shortened by 6 bases and J by 4 bases, with 10 bases between the two germline ends.

A few counts support this clonotype. The V and J genes are TRBV6-5 and TRBJ1-6; TRBD1 matches 7 bases. Trimming took 4 bases from V and 9 from J; bases not matched to a gene: 6. The CDR3 totals 14 residues. The germline V gene encodes CDR1 MNHEY and CDR2 SVGAGI. The CDR3 region has the DNA TGTGCCAGCAGTTCCCGGGACAGCTTTTCACCCCTCCACTTT. Translating gives CASSSRDSFSPLHF.

This clonotype was found many times. V usage is TRBV3-1 and J usage is TRBJ1-1; maybe TRBD1 (5 bases). The germline V gene encodes CDR1 LGHDT and CDR2 YNNKEL (reference sequence). V gave up 1 base and J gave up 7 bases, with 13 bases separating them. The CDR3 is 14 amino acids. CDR3 in DNA: TGTGCCAGCAGCCAAGCGAGTGGGGGGTTTGAAGCTTTCTTT. Protein sequence: CASSQASGGFEAFF.

The rearrangement links TRBV9 to TRBJ2-3; 7 bases are shared with TRBD2. Germline CDR1 reads SGDLS; CDR2 reads YYNGEE. With 0 bases clipped from V and 2 bases from J, the junction kept 9 bases outside the gene matches. CDR3 length: 17 amino acids. The CDR3 loop is CASSVVGGGAATDTQYF. The CDR3 DNA sequence: TGTGCCAGCAGCGTAGTTGGCGGGGGAGCCGCCACAGATACGCAGTATTTT.

This clonotype was observed many times. The chain employs TRBV5-4 and TRBJ2-5; 8 bases are a match to TRBD2. The V gene end was trimmed by 4 bases and the J gene end by 8 bases; junction bases not matched to a gene: 16. The CDR3 contains 16 residues. CDR1 is SGHNT, CDR2 YYREEE, per germline (reference sequence). DNA of the CDR3: TGTGCCAGCAGCCCAAGTGGTCTAGCGGGCCATCATACCCAGTACTTC. Translated, it gives CASSPSGLAGHHTQYF.

The CDR3 region has the DNA TGTGCCAGCAGCTCCCCTAGCCGGGATACGCAGTATTTT. Protein: CASSSPSRDTQYF. The V call is TRBV7-2, the J call TRBJ2-3; weak D call: TRBD2 (5 bases). Trimming shortened V by 4 bases and J by 6 bases, and 11 bases separated the two germline ends. The CDR3 runs 13 residues. Germline V gives CDR1 SGHTA, CDR2 FQGNSA.

The chain employs TRBV20-1 and TRBJ2-5; 11 nucleotides line up with TRBD2. Germline-derived CDR1 and CDR2 are DFQATT and SNEGSKA (reference sequence). This CDR3 has 14 residues. V was pared by 5 bases and J by 4 bases, with 6 bases of the junction left unmatched. Here the CDR3 DNA reads TGCAGTGCTGTGAATAGCGGGGGGGGAGAGACCCAGTACTTC. Its protein product is CSAVNSGGGETQYF.

This clonotype was detected once. The chain carries TRBV30 and TRBJ2-1; possibly TRBD1 or TRBD2 for D (6 bases each). Trimming removed 5 bases at V and 6 bases at J, with 17 bases between. Germline V gene lookup returns CDR1 GTSNPN and CDR2 SVGIG (reference sequence). The CDR3 length is 14 residues. The CDR3 sequence is CAWARLGGGNEQFF. As DNA, the CDR3 is TGTGCCTGGGCGAGACTAGGAGGGGGCAATGAGCAGTTCTTC.

The rearrangement uses TRBV3-1 and TRBJ2-3; 9 bases are shared with TRBD1. This CDR3 spans 18 amino acids. The germline CDR1 and CDR2 sequences are LGHDT and YNNKEL (reference sequence). The V segment lost 3 bases and the J segment 0 bases; nucleotides outside the gene matches: 10. Here the CDR3 reads CASSHGTGNVRSTDTQYF. In DNA, the CDR3 is TGTGCCAGCAGCCACGGGACAGGGAATGTGAGGAGCACAGATACGCAGTATTTT.

The rearrangement joins TRBV4-3 to TRBJ2-4; TRBD1 aligns across 7 bases. Germline V gene data show CDR1 as LGHNA and CDR2 as YSLEER. J lost 1 base, V lost 4 bases, and 7 bases had no gene match. This CDR3 is 16 amino acids long. DNA for the CDR3: TGCGCCAGCAGCCTTGACCCACAGGGGGCCAAAAACATTCAGTACTTC. Protein: CASSLDPQGAKNIQYF.